Many counts were recorded for the clone carrying this T cell receptor (beta chain). The data belong to a study of identical twins. Germline CDR1 and CDR2: ENHRY and SYGVKD. The CDR3 covers 12 residues. V dropped 6 bases and J dropped 0 bases, with 6 bases sitting between them. MiXCR, applied by TCRdb to the 5' RACE reads, yields one record per CDR3 protein. The table has 1.5 million to 2 million distinct CDR3 sequences, around 29% seen once. The source material was cord blood. This chain connects TRBV10-3 to TRBJ2-7, with no clear D. The source is a newborn girl in good health. The CDR3 sequence: CAIRESSYEQYF. CDR3 nucleotides: TGTGCCATCAGGGAAAGCTCCTACGAGCAGTACTTC.